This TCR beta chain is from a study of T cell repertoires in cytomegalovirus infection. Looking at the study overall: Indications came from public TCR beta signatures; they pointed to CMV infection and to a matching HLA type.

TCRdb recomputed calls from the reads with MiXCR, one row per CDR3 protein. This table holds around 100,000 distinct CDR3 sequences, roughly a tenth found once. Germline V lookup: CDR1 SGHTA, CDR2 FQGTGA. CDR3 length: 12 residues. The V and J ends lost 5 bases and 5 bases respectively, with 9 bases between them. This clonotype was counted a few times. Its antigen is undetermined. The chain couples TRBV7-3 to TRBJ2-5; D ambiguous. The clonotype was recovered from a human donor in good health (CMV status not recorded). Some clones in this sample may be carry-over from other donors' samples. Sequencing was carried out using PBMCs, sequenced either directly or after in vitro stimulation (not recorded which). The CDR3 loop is CASSLDGETQYF. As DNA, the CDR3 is TGTGCCAGCAGCCTCGACGGGGAGACCCAGTACTTC.